This entry features one T cell receptor beta chain sequence. As yet, its antigen is unknown. This entry belongs to a study of T cells in localized non-small cell lung cancer. Some clones are missing from TCRdb's copy, which holds only in-frame ones; the method was immunoSEQ multiplex PCR. The profile shows tens of thousands of clones, 88% of them singletons. Study-wide findings and caveats: Because researchers sequenced only one region of the tumor, heterogeneity is still possible.

The CDR3 runs to 17 residues. Germline V gene data show CDR1 as MDHEN and CDR2 as SYDVKM. Trimming took 3 bases from V and 7 from J; bases not matched to a gene: 14. This TCR came from a man aged 40 to 70 with stage II lung adenocarcinoma. Sample: PBMCs, taken before any cancer treatment. V gene TRBV28 combines with J gene TRBJ2-2, with 7 bases fitting TRBD1. The CDR3 spells CASSFQVGQLYSGELFF. The CDR3 nucleotides read TGTGCCAGCAGTTTTCAGGTGGGACAGCTTTATAGCGGGGAGCTGTTTTTT.